This T cell receptor beta chain was sequenced during a study of blood T cells in healthy people across ages. The study's findings and limits: The lack of PBMC sorting stopped any conclusive naive versus antigen-experienced comparison. More naive CD4+ cells and higher diversity were found in long-lived than in aged donors.

Germline V gene data show CDR1 as GTSNPN and CDR2 as SVGIG (reference sequence). Trimming pared 3 bases from V and 3 bases from J, leaving 15 bases between. The CDR3 covers 14 residues. For this clonotype: The antigen is not known. Since a much larger clone is just one base distant, this may be a read error.

For the second PCR, which ran for roughly 6 to 12 cycles, a sample-barcoded 5' primer and a J-beta primer mix were used. TCRdb reprocessed the 5' RACE reads with MiXCR, giving one entry per CDR3 protein. In the table there are about 590,000 distinct CDR3 sequences, about 30% of which are singletons. The chain has TRBV30 and TRBJ2-7, with a possible D match to TRBD1 (6 bases). The TCR comes from a woman older than 75 in good health. The sequenced material came from blood. CDR3 sequence: CAWRGQTLFYEQYF. The DNA of the CDR3 is TGTGCCTGGAGAGGACAGACGCTATTCTACGAGCAGTACTTC. The whole variable domain, remainder taken from reference TRBV30 and TRBJ2-7, is SQTIHQWPATLVQPVGSPLSLECTVEGTSNPNLYWYRQAAGRGLQLLFYSVGIGQISSEVPQNLSASRPQDRQFILSSKKLLLSDSGFYLCAWRGQTLFYEQYFGPGTRLTVT.